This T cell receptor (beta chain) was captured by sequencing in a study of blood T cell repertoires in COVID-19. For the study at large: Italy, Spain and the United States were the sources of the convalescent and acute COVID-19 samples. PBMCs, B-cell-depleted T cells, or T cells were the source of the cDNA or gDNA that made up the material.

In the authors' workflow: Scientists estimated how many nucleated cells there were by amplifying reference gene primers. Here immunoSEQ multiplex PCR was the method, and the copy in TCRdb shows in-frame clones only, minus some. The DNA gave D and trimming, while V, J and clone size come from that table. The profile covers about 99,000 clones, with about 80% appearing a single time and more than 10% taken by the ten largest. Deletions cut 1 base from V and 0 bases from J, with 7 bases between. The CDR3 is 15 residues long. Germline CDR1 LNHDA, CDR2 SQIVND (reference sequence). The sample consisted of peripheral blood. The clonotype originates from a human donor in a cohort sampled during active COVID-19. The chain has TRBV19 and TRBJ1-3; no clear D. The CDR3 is CASSIATNSGNTIYF. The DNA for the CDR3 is TGTGCCAGTAGTATAGCCACAAACTCTGGAAACACCATATATTTT.